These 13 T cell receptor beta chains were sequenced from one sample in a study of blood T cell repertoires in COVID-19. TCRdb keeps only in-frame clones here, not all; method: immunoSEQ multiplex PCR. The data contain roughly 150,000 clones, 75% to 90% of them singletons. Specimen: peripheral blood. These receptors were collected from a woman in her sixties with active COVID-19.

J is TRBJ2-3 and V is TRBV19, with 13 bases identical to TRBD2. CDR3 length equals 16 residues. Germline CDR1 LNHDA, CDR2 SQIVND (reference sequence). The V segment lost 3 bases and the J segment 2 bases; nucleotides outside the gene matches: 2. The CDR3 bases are TGTGCCAGTAGTATCGGGACTAGCGGGACCACAGATACGCAGTATTTT. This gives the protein CASSIGTSGTTDTQYF.

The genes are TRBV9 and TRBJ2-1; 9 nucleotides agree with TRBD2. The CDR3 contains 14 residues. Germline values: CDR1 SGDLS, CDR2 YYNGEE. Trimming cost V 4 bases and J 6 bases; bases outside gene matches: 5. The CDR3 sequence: CASSSIAGVNEQFF. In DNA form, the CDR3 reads TGTGCCAGCAGCTCTATAGCGGGAGTCAATGAGCAGTTCTTC.

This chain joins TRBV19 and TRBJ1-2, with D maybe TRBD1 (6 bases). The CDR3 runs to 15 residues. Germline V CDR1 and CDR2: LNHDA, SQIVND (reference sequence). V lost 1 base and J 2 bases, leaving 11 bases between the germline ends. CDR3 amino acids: CASSIARGANYGYTF. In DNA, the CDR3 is TGTGCCAGTAGTATAGCGCGGGGGGCGAACTATGGCTACACCTTC.

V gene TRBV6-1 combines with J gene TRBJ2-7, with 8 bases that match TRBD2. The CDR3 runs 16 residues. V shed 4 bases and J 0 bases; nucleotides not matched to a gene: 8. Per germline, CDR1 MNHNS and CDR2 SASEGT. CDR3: CASSGPPGGLSYEQYF. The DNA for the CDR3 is TGTGCCAGCAGTGGCCCCCCGGGGGGGCTCTCCTACGAGCAGTACTTC.

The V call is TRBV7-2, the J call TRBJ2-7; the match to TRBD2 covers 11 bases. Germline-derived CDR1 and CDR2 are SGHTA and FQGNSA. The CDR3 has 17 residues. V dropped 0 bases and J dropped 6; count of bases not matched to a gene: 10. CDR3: CASSLAWWLAGGSEQYF. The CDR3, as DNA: TGTGCCAGCAGCTTAGCGTGGTGGCTAGCGGGAGGTAGCGAGCAGTACTTC.

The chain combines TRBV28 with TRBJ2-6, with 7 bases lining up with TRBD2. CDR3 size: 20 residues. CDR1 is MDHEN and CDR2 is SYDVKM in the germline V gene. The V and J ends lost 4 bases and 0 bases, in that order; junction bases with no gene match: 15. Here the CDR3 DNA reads TGTGCCAGCAGTTCGCCCTTTTCTAGCGGAGGCAGCTCTGGGGCCAACGTCCTGACTTTC. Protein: CASSSPFSSGGSSGANVLTF.

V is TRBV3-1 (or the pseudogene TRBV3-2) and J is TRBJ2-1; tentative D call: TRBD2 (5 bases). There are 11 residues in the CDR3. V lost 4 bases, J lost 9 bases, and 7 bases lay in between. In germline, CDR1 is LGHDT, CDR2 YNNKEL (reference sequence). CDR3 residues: CASSRGLEQFF. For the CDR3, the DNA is TGTGCCAGCAGCCGCGGGCTTGAGCAGTTCTTC.

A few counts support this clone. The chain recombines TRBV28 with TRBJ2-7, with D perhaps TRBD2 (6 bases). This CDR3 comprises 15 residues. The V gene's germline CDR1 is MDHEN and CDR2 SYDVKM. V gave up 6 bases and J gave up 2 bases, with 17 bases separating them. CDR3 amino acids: CASSAMTSLPYEQYF. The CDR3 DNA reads TGTGCCAGCAGCGCAATGACTAGTTTGCCCTACGAGCAGTACTTC. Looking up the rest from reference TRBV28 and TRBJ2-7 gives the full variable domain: DVKVTQSSRYLVKRTGEKVFLECVQDMDHENMFWYRQDPGLGLRLIYFSYDVKMKEKGDIPEGYSVSREKKERFSLILESASTNQTSMYLCASSAMTSLPYEQYFGPGTRLTVT.

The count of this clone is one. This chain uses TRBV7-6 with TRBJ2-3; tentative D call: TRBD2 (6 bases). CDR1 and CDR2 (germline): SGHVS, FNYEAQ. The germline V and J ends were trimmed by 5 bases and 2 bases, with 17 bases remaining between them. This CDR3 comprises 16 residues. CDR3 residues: CASSPRGGEFTDTQYF. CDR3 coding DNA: TGTGCCAGCAGCCCGCGTGGCGGGGAATTCACAGATACGCAGTATTTT.

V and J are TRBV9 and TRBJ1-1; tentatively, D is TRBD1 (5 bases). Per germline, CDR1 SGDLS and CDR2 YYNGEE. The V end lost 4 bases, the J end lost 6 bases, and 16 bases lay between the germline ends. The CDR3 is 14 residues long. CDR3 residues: CASSSGGGWAEAFF. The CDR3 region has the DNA TGTGCCAGCAGCTCCGGGGGTGGTTGGGCTGAAGCTTTCTTT.

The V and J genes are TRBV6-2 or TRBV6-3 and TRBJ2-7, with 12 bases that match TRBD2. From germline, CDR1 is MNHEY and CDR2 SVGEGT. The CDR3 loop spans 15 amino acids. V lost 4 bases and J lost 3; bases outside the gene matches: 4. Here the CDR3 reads CASSFGLAGIYEQYF. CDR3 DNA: TGTGCCAGCAGTTTTGGACTAGCGGGAATCTACGAGCAGTACTTC.

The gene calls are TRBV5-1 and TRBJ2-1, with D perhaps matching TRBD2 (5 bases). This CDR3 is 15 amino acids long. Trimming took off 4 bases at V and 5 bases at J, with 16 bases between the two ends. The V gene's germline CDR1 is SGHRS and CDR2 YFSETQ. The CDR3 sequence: CASSPGLIVNNEQFF. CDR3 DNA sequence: TGCGCCAGCAGCCCCGGACTGATAGTCAACAATGAGCAGTTCTTC. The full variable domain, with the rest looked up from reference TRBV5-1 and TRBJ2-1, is KAGVTQTPRYLIKTRGQQVTLSCSPISGHRSVSWYQQTPGQGLQFLFEYFSETQRNKGNFPGRFSGRQFSNSRSEMNVSTLELGDSALYLCASSPGLIVNNEQFFGPGTRLTVL.

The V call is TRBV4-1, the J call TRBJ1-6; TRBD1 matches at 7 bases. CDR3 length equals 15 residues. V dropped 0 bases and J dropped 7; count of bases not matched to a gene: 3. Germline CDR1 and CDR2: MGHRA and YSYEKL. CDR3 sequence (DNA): TGCGCCAGCAGCCAAGAGAGGGGGCCAAATTCACCCCTCCACTTT. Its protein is CASSQERGPNSPLHF.